These 30 T cell receptor beta chains share one sample of origin, sequenced in a study of T-cell memory formation after mild COVID-19. Via MiXCR, TCRdb re-called the 5' RACE reads, giving one row per CDR3 protein. The sample lists hundreds of thousands of distinct CDR3 sequences; over 15% were seen once. The sample taken for sequencing was PBMCs or a T cell subset sorted from them (not recorded which). These receptors originate from a man younger than 35 who had mild COVID-19 (a few samples of this study predate the infection). Cell type and time point are not known.

This clonotype has more than one count but fewer than ten. V and J are TRBV5-1 and TRBJ2-2, with a tentative D call TRBD2 (5 bases). V lost 4 bases to trimming and J lost 7 bases, with 8 bases between them. The CDR3 spans 12 residues. CDR1 is SGHRS, CDR2 YFSETQ, per germline. Here the CDR3 DNA reads TGCGCCAGCAGCCCTACTAGCGGGGAGCTGTTTTTT. Its translation: CASSPTSGELFF. Full variable domain (missing parts from reference TRBV5-1 and TRBJ2-2): KAGVTQTPRYLIKTRGQQVTLSCSPISGHRSVSWYQQTPGQGLQFLFEYFSETQRNKGNFPGRFSGRQFSNSRSEMNVSTLELGDSALYLCASSPTSGELFFGEGSRLTVL.

A few counts support this clonotype. This sequence joins TRBV3-1 and TRBJ1-2; no firm D call. Per the germline V gene, CDR1 is LGHDT and CDR2 is YNNKEL (reference sequence). CDR3 size: 15 residues. Between the trimmed V and J ends, which lost 4 bases and 7 bases, there was a span of 19 bases. The CDR3 here is CASSPTYTIVGGYTF. The CDR3, as DNA: TGTGCCAGCAGCCCAACCTACACCATAGTGGGTGGCTACACCTTC.

The chain has TRBV6-2 or TRBV6-3 and TRBJ2-5; D is possibly TRBD2 (7 bases). This CDR3 has 18 residues. From germline, CDR1 is MNHEY and CDR2 SVGEGT. The V and J ends lost 6 bases and 0 bases respectively, with 23 bases between them. CDR3 residues: CASSSPVRGRTYQETQYF. The CDR3 DNA follows: TGTGCCAGCAGCTCCCCCGTGCGGGGGCGAACGTACCAAGAGACCCAGTACTTC.

CDR3 sequence (DNA): TGCGCCAGCAGCCAAGATCGGCAGGGGGAGAATTCACCCCTCCACTTT. It encodes CASSQDRQGENSPLHF. The chain carries TRBV4-3 and TRBJ1-6, with 7 nucleotides matching TRBD1. The CDR3 is 16 residues long. Germline CDR1 and CDR2: LGHNA and YSLEER. V shed 0 bases and J 7 bases; nucleotides not matched to a gene: 6.

For this clonotype: An end of the junction differs from the germline gene, which may be a read error. This chain links TRBV20-1 with TRBJ2-2; maybe TRBD2 (5 bases). The CDR3 length is 15 residues. Germline assignment: CDR1 DFQATT and CDR2 SNEGSKA (reference sequence). This CDR3 reads CSAASRGFNTGEMFF. The CDR3, as DNA: TGCAGTGCTGCTTCTCGGGGTTTTAACACCGGGGAGATGTTTTTT.

The chain couples TRBV28 to TRBJ2-1; D remains ambiguous. The germline V gene has CDR1 MDHEN and CDR2 SYDVKM. V shed 6 bases and J shed 8 bases, with 8 bases lying between them. The CDR3 extends over 11 amino acids. CDR3 region: CASSAGYEQFF. CDR3 DNA: TGTGCCAGCAGCGCCGGTTATGAGCAGTTCTTC.

This clonotype appeared a few times. The chain has TRBV5-1 and TRBJ2-7, with D tentatively TRBD1 (5 bases). V was shortened by 0 bases and J by 2 bases, with 12 bases between the two germline ends. CDR1 SGHRS and CDR2 YFSETQ come from the germline V gene. This CDR3 contains 15 residues. CDR3 DNA: TGCGCCAGCAGCTTGGTACAGGTTCGGCCCTACGAGCAGTACTTC. Translating gives CASSLVQVRPYEQYF.

The chain is built from TRBV14 and TRBJ2-3; D not certain. The ends were cut back, 0 bases at V and 4 bases at J, with 11 bases in the middle. The germline V gene encodes CDR1 SGHDN and CDR2 FVKESK. The CDR3 sequence is 15 residues long. CDR3 residues: CASSQDRLWADTQYF. CDR3 in DNA: TGTGCCAGCAGCCAAGATAGACTGTGGGCAGATACGCAGTATTTT. The full variable domain, its missing parts supplied by reference TRBV14 and TRBJ2-3, is EAGVTQFPSHSVIEKGQTVTLRCDPISGHDNLYWYRRVMGKEIKFLLHFVKESKQDESGMPNNRFLAERTGGTYSTLKVQPAELEDSGVYFCASSQDRLWADTQYFGPGTRLTVL.

The chain links TRBV4-1 to TRBJ2-7, with TRBD2 matching over 9 bases. This CDR3 comprises 16 residues. Trimming removed 1 base from V and 1 base from J; junction bases left unmatched: 5. Germline V gene lookup returns CDR1 MGHRA and CDR2 YSYEKL. CDR3 nucleotide sequence: TGCGCCAGCAGCCAAGTTATGCGGGGGGGATCCTACGAGCAGTACTTC. Protein sequence: CASSQVMRGGSYEQYF.

Only a few counts were recorded for this clonotype. The chain links TRBV5-1 to TRBJ2-3; TRBD2 matches 14 bases. The V and J ends lost 3 bases and 3 bases, in that order; junction bases with no gene match: 6. Germline CDR1 and CDR2: SGHRS and YFSETQ. CDR3 length equals 17 residues. The CDR3 region is CASSYSGTSGGTDTQYF. The CDR3, as DNA: TGCGCCAGCAGCTACTCAGGGACTAGCGGGGGAACAGATACGCAGTATTTT.

The chain joins TRBV6-5 to TRBJ1-1; D unclear. The CDR3 covers 13 residues. Germline loops: CDR1 MNHEY, CDR2 SVGAGI. Trimming stripped 0 bases from V and 8 bases from J, with 10 bases between. CDR3 DNA sequence: TGTGCCAGCAGTTACTCGGTGGGAGGGGAAGCTTTCTTT. This translates into CASSYSVGGEAFF.

The chain carries TRBV20-1 and TRBJ2-3, with a weak D call TRBD1 (6 bases). Germline V gene lookup returns CDR1 DFQATT and CDR2 SNEGSKA (reference sequence). V lost 0 bases and J 12 bases, leaving 16 bases between the germline ends. The CDR3 sequence is 13 residues long. The CDR3 is CSARDRHRVLQYF. CDR3 nucleotides: TGCAGTGCTAGAGACCGGCACAGGGTACTTCAGTATTTT.

The CDR3 DNA reads as TGTGCCAGCAGTTACTCGGTGGGGGCCGGGGAGCTGTTTTTT. Translated, it gives CASSYSVGAGELFF. The chain recombines TRBV6-2 or TRBV6-3 with TRBJ2-2; the D gene could be TRBD1 or TRBD2 (5 bases each). Germline V gene lookup returns CDR1 MNHEY and CDR2 SVGEGT. The CDR3 consists of 14 residues. V gave up 0 bases and J gave up 6 bases, with 8 bases separating them.

There are many counts of this clonotype. V gene TRBV5-1 combines with J gene TRBJ1-5, with D tentatively TRBD1 (6 bases). Trimming removed 4 bases from V and 6 bases from J, with 14 bases in between. The CDR3 runs to 14 residues. In germline, CDR1 is SGHRS, CDR2 YFSETQ. The DNA for the CDR3 is TGCGCCAGCAGCCCCCGGGGGGGCGTTCAGCCCCAGCATTTT. As protein: CASSPRGGVQPQHF.

The chain's CDR3 is CSARFGSHNYEQYF. For the CDR3, the DNA is TGCAGTGCCCGGTTTGGGAGCCACAACTACGAGCAGTACTTC. V and J are TRBV20-1 and TRBJ2-7; tentative D call: TRBD2 (5 bases). This CDR3 has 14 residues. Germline CDR1 reads DFQATT; CDR2 reads SNEGSKA (reference sequence). V shed 6 bases and J shed 3 bases, with 18 bases lying between them.

V gene TRBV10-3 combines with J gene TRBJ1-2; the D is unclear. V lost 3 bases, J lost 8 bases, and 13 bases lay in between. Germline V gene sequence: CDR1 ENHRY, CDR2 SYGVKD. This CDR3 spans 13 amino acids. The CDR3 spells CAISDSASRGYTF. The CDR3 DNA is TGTGCCATCAGTGATTCCGCCTCGAGAGGCTACACCTTC.

This clonotype was seen a few times. Written as DNA, the CDR3 is TGCGCCAGCGGCGTCGGGGGTTACGCACCAGATACGCAGTATTTT. Translated, it gives CASGVGGYAPDTQYF. J is TRBJ2-3 and V is TRBV5-1, with D perhaps TRBD2 (6 bases). Germline CDR1 and CDR2: SGHRS and YFSETQ. The V and J ends lost 7 bases and 4 bases respectively, with 19 bases between them. The CDR3 has 15 residues. Based on the CDR3 plus reference TRBV5-1 and TRBJ2-3, the full variable domain is KAGVTQTPRYLIKTRGQQVTLSCSPISGHRSVSWYQQTPGQGLQFLFEYFSETQRNKGNFPGRFSGRQFSNSRSEMNVSTLELGDSALYLCASGVGGYAPDTQYFGPGTRLTVL.

This clonotype was detected only a few times. The rearrangement links TRBV9 to TRBJ2-7, with unresolved D. Trimming left V 0 bases short and J 2 bases short, with 9 bases between. There are 14 residues in the CDR3. Germline V CDR1 and CDR2: SGDLS, YYNGEE. The CDR3 DNA is TGTGCCAGCAGCGTAGAGGGATCTACCTACGAGCAGTACTTC. It yields the protein CASSVEGSTYEQYF.

The rearrangement joins TRBV5-1 to TRBJ2-5; 10 bases agree with TRBD1. CDR3 length: 14 amino acids. Germline V gene data show CDR1 as SGHRS and CDR2 as YFSETQ. V lost 4 bases and J lost 5; bases outside the gene matches: 5. CDR3 nucleotide sequence: TGCGCCAGCAGCGTCGGGACAGGGGATGAGACCCAGTACTTC. This sequence encodes CASSVGTGDETQYF.

There are many counts of this clonotype. The genes are TRBV11-2 and TRBJ2-3; the D gene is possibly TRBD1 (5 bases). V was trimmed by 3 bases and J by 5 bases, leaving 15 bases between them. This CDR3 has 15 amino acids. Per the germline V gene, CDR1 is SGHAT and CDR2 is FQNNGV. CDR3 nucleotides: TGTGCCAGCAGCTTTAGTACAAGGGGAAGAGATACGCAGTATTTT. This sequence encodes CASSFSTRGRDTQYF.

The genes are TRBV6-5 and TRBJ1-5; 11 bases agree with TRBD1. Germline V lookup: CDR1 MNHEY, CDR2 SVGAGI. V dropped 5 bases and J dropped 5; count of bases not matched to a gene: 8. The CDR3 spans 16 residues. The DNA of the CDR3 is TGTGCCAGCAGTATTACGGGGACAGGGGGGGATCAGCCCCAGCATTTT. It yields the protein CASSITGTGGDQPQHF.

The V gene is TRBV12-3 or TRBV12-4, the J gene TRBJ1-1, with D possibly matching TRBD1 (6 bases). Trimming shortened V by 6 bases and J by 7 bases, and 12 bases separated the two germline ends. The CDR3 spans 12 residues. The CDR3 region is CASRPNRVEAFF. CDR3 bases: TGTGCCAGCAGACCCAACAGGGTTGAAGCTTTCTTT.

The sample holds a few counts of this clonotype. The rearrangement joins TRBV15 to TRBJ2-3; no clear D. V dropped 0 bases and J dropped 0 bases, with 7 bases sitting between them. The CDR3 has 15 amino acids. Germline V lookup: CDR1 LNHNV, CDR2 YYDKDF (reference sequence). CDR3 nucleotides: TGTGCCACCAGCAGAGATCCAACTAGCACAGATACGCAGTATTTT. Amino acids: CATSRDPTSTDTQYF.

J is TRBJ1-1 and V is TRBV20-1; possibly TRBD1 for D (6 bases). The V end lost 6 bases, the J end lost 1 base, and 15 bases lay between the germline ends. The CDR3 loop spans 14 amino acids. CDR1 and CDR2 (germline): DFQATT, SNEGSKA (reference sequence). Here the CDR3 reads CSAPWNRANTEAFF. The CDR3 region has the DNA TGCAGTGCCCCCTGGAACAGGGCGAACACTGAAGCTTTCTTT.

V and J are TRBV3-1 and TRBJ2-1; D gene ambiguous. Trimming took 2 bases from V and 6 from J, leaving 11 bases between them. There are 14 residues in the CDR3. The germline gives CDR1 LGHDT, CDR2 YNNKEL (reference sequence). CDR3 coding DNA: TGTGCCAGCAGCCAAATTTCGGCTCGCAATGAGCAGTTCTTC. Translating it yields CASSQISARNEQFF.

The V gene is TRBV29-1, the J gene TRBJ1-1, with D unresolved. Trimming took 5 bases from V and 1 from J, leaving 8 bases between them. The CDR3 totals 12 residues. The germline CDR1 and CDR2 sequences are SQVTM and ANQGSEA. CDR3 in amino acids: CSVSARNTEAFF. In nucleotides, the CDR3 is TGCAGCGTTTCAGCCAGGAACACTGAAGCTTTCTTT.

The rearrangement joins TRBV5-1 to TRBJ2-2, with 8 bases lining up with TRBD1. CDR1 and CDR2 from the germline V gene are SGHRS and YFSETQ. The V gene end was trimmed by 3 bases and the J gene end by 5 bases; junction bases not matched to a gene: 9. The CDR3 sequence is 16 residues long. The CDR3 here is CASSSGQGTRTGELFF. CDR3 DNA sequence: TGCGCCAGCAGCTCCGGACAGGGTACCAGAACCGGGGAGCTGTTTTTT.

The sample holds a few counts of this clonotype. This chain links TRBV7-9 with TRBJ2-7, with D perhaps TRBD2 (5 bases). Germline V lookup: CDR1 SEHNR, CDR2 FQNEAQ (reference sequence). V was trimmed by 5 bases and J by 5 bases, leaving 16 bases between them. There are 14 residues in the CDR3. This CDR3 is CASSPRGKSHEQYF. In nucleotides, the CDR3 is TGTGCCAGCAGCCCCAGAGGGAAGTCCCACGAGCAGTACTTC.

The genes are TRBV5-1 and TRBJ2-3, with D hard to call. The V and J ends lost 4 bases and 2 bases respectively, with 14 bases between them. Germline CDR1 is SGHRS and CDR2 is YFSETQ. The CDR3 is made up of 15 amino acids. The CDR3 region is CASSPPQANTDTQYF. The CDR3 DNA sequence: TGCGCCAGCAGCCCCCCCCAAGCCAACACAGATACGCAGTATTTT.

This clonotype was counted only a few times. The CDR3 DNA reads as TGTGCCAGCAGTGTTGCGCCAAACACCCTCGCCGGAGATACGCAGTATTTT. It encodes CASSVAPNTLAGDTQYF. The chain joins TRBV27 to TRBJ2-3; no firm D call. Germline loops: CDR1 MNHEY, CDR2 SMNVEV (reference sequence). Trimming shortened V by 5 bases and J by 5 bases, and 23 bases separated the two germline ends. CDR3 length equals 17 residues.